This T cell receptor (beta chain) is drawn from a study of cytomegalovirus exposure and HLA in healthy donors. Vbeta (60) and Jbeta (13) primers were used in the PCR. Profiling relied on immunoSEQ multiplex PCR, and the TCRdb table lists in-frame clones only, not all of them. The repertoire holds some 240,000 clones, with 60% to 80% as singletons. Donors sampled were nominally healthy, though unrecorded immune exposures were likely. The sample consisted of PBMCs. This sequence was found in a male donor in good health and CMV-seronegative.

The DNA of the CDR3 is TGTGCCAGTAGTATAGACTGGGAGGAGACCCAGTACTTC. Encoded protein: CASSIDWEETQYF. The gene calls are TRBV19 and TRBJ2-5; TRBD2 might be the D (5 bases). The V gene's germline CDR1 is LNHDA and CDR2 SQIVND (reference sequence). Trimming shortened V by 0 bases and J by 5 bases, and 7 bases separated the two germline ends. CDR3 size: 13 residues. The whole variable domain, filled in from reference TRBV19 and TRBJ2-5, reads DGGITQSPKYLFRKEGQNVTLSCEQNLNHDAMYWYRQDPGQGLRLIYYSQIVNDFQKGDIAEGYSVSREKKESFPLTVTSAQKNPTAFYLCASSIDWEETQYFGPGTRLLVL.